These 26 T cell receptor beta chains share one sample of origin, sequenced in a study of blood T cell repertoires in COVID-19. TCRdb keeps only in-frame clones here, not all; method: immunoSEQ multiplex PCR. The sample contains around 360,000 clones, around 87% of which appear only once. Source material: peripheral blood. The receptors derive from a woman in her 30s with COVID-19, enrolled during active disease.

The rearrangement uses TRBV28 and TRBJ2-7; no clear D. CDR1 and CDR2 from the germline V gene are MDHEN and SYDVKM. Trimming pared 5 bases from V and 9 bases from J, leaving 14 bases between. This CDR3 is built from 12 residues. The CDR3 region is CASSPSNVGQYF. The CDR3 DNA reads as TGTGCCAGCAGTCCCTCAAACGTCGGGCAGTACTTC.

The genes are TRBV14 and TRBJ2-7; TRBD1 might be the D (5 bases). Germline V gives CDR1 SGHDN, CDR2 FVKESK. The CDR3 has 14 amino acids. Trimming stripped 1 base from V and 4 bases from J, with 11 bases between. The chain's CDR3 is CASSQVGRQYEQYF. The CDR3 nucleotides read TGTGCCAGCAGCCAAGTGGGGCGCCAGTACGAGCAGTACTTC.

The chain has TRBV27 and TRBJ2-3; 10 bases align to TRBD2. CDR1 is MNHEY and CDR2 is SMNVEV in the germline V gene (reference sequence). V dropped 5 bases and J dropped 5; count of bases not matched to a gene: 10. The length of the CDR3 is 16 residues. CDR3 nucleotide sequence: TGTGCCAGCAGTGCCCAAGCGGGAGGGCCTGGAGATACGCAGTATTTT. It is translated as CASSAQAGGPGDTQYF.

V is TRBV12-3 or TRBV12-4 and J is TRBJ2-7; a weak D match, TRBD2 (6 bases). This CDR3 comprises 13 residues. Trimming removed 6 bases at V and 5 bases at J, with 14 bases between. CDR3 nucleotide sequence: TGTGCCAGCAGCGGGAAGGGCGGGAACGAGCAGTACTTC. Amino acid sequence: CASSGKGGNEQYF.

The rearrangement uses TRBV11-2 and TRBJ1-2; perhaps TRBD1 as D (6 bases). The CDR3 runs 17 residues. V was clipped by 1 base and J by 5 bases, with 20 bases between them. Germline V gene data show CDR1 as SGHAT and CDR2 as FQNNGV. The CDR3, as DNA: TGTGCCAGCAGCTTAGCGGGGGGCGCGGACAGAGGGTATGGCTACACCTTC. This codes for CASSLAGGADRGYGYTF.

This CDR3 reads CASSQEGPSGSWEQYF. The CDR3 coding sequence is TGCGCCAGCAGCCAAGAAGGCCCTAGCGGGAGTTGGGAGCAGTACTTC. The V gene is TRBV4-1, the J gene TRBJ2-7; TRBD2 matches 10 bases. Germline assignment: CDR1 MGHRA and CDR2 YSYEKL. V was pared by 0 bases and J by 7 bases, with 9 bases of the junction left unmatched. The CDR3 runs 16 residues.

This clone was detected once. The CDR3 loop is CASRRASGGQNTQYF. The CDR3 region has the DNA TGTGCCAGCAGGAGGGCTAGCGGGGGGCAGAATACGCAGTATTTT. This rearrangement joins TRBV7-2 to TRBJ2-3, with 11 bases fitting TRBD2. CDR3 length: 15 residues. Germline V gene data show CDR1 as SGHTA and CDR2 as FQGNSA. The trim removed 6 bases at V and 7 bases at J, leaving 9 bases unmatched.

The rearrangement links TRBV9 to TRBJ2-7; tentative D call: TRBD2 (6 bases). CDR1 SGDLS and CDR2 YYNGEE come from the germline V gene. CDR3 length equals 15 residues. With 0 bases removed from V and 3 bases from J, the gap between germline ends came to 13 bases. CDR3 amino acids: CASSVGAGTFYEQYF. The CDR3, as DNA: TGTGCCAGCAGCGTAGGGGCGGGAACCTTCTACGAGCAGTACTTC.

The chain couples TRBV3-1 (or the pseudogene TRBV3-2) to TRBJ1-2; D might be TRBD1 (5 bases). Per the germline V gene, CDR1 is LGHDT and CDR2 is YNNKEL (reference sequence). The CDR3 sequence is 12 residues long. Trimming pared 1 base from V and 7 bases from J, leaving 7 bases between. The CDR3 DNA reads TGTGCCAGCAGCCAAGGACAGAGTGGCTACACCTTC. As protein: CASSQGQSGYTF.

The V gene is TRBV28, the J gene TRBJ1-3, with D uncertain. Between the trimmed V and J ends, which lost 5 bases and 3 bases, there was a span of 5 bases. From germline, CDR1 is MDHEN and CDR2 SYDVKM. This CDR3 region has 12 residues. This CDR3 is CASSPVGNTIYF. In DNA, the CDR3 is TGTGCCAGCAGTCCGGTTGGAAACACCATATATTTT.

This chain joins TRBV28 and TRBJ2-3; the D gene is possibly TRBD2 (6 bases). This CDR3 is built from 15 residues. Germline lookup yields CDR1 MDHEN and CDR2 SYDVKM. The V gene lost 6 bases and the J gene lost 2 bases, with 15 bases spanning the gap. The chain's CDR3 is CASRGRAGPTDTQYF. DNA of the CDR3: TGTGCCAGCAGAGGGCGGGCGGGACCCACAGATACGCAGTATTTT.

The V gene is TRBV27, the J gene TRBJ2-5; D is perhaps TRBD2 (6 bases). V was trimmed by 5 bases and J by 4 bases, leaving 8 bases between them. The CDR3 length is 12 residues. The germline gives CDR1 MNHEY, CDR2 SMNVEV (reference sequence). The CDR3 bases are TGTGCCAGCAGTGTGGAGGGAGAGACCCAGTACTTC. Protein sequence: CASSVEGETQYF.

V gene TRBV27 combines with J gene TRBJ1-6; D unclear. Between the trimmed V and J ends, which lost 3 bases and 7 bases, there was a span of 4 bases. The CDR3 is 12 amino acids. From germline, CDR1 is MNHEY and CDR2 SMNVEV (reference sequence). The CDR3 DNA reads as TGTGCCAGCAGTTTTAGCAATTCACCCCTCCACTTT. This sequence encodes CASSFSNSPLHF.

The rearrangement links TRBV10-2 to TRBJ1-1; tentatively, D is TRBD1 (6 bases). V lost 6 bases and J lost 5, with 13 bases in between. The germline V gene has CDR1 WSHSY and CDR2 SAAADI. CDR3 size: 13 residues. The CDR3: CASSRGLSTEAFF. The CDR3 region has the DNA TGCGCCAGCAGCAGGGGTCTTTCGACTGAAGCTTTCTTT.

This clone is labeled as medium-sized (0.01 to 0.1%). The CDR3 sequence: CASSLELAGYSGNTIYF. DNA for the CDR3: TGTGCCAGCAGCTTAGAATTAGCAGGGTACTCTGGAAACACCATATATTTT. This chain joins TRBV7-6 and TRBJ1-3; a possible D gene is TRBD1 (5 bases). The CDR3 is 17 amino acids. Germline V gives CDR1 SGHVS, CDR2 FNYEAQ. Trimming stripped 1 base from V and 0 bases from J, with 13 bases between.

The chain is built from TRBV7-3 and TRBJ2-1; the match to TRBD2 covers 7 bases. Germline V gene sequence: CDR1 SGHTA, CDR2 FQGTGA. Germline trimming cut 1 base from V and 1 base from J; bases unmatched to any gene: 1. The CDR3 is made up of 15 amino acids. The CDR3 spells CASSLMGGSYNEQFF. For the CDR3, the DNA is TGTGCCAGCAGCTTAATGGGAGGGTCCTACAATGAGCAGTTCTTC. Looking up the rest from reference TRBV7-3 and TRBJ2-1 gives the full variable domain: GAGVSQTPSNKVTEKGKYVELRCDPISGHTALYWYRQSLGQGPEFLIYFQGTGAADDSGLPNDRFFAVRPEGSVSTLKIQRTERGDSAVYLCASSLMGGSYNEQFFGPGTRLTVL.

The V and J genes are TRBV9 and TRBJ2-1; maybe TRBD1 (8 bases). The V and J ends lost 3 bases and 5 bases respectively, with 18 bases between them. The CDR3 is 16 residues long. Looked up from germline, CDR1 is SGDLS and CDR2 is YYNGEE. CDR3 DNA sequence: TGTGCCAGCAGCGCCGGGGAGGGGACAGGAGACAATGAGCAGTTCTTC. Translating it yields CASSAGEGTGDNEQFF.

The rearrangement joins TRBV5-4 to TRBJ2-1, with D maybe TRBD2 (5 bases). The germline gives CDR1 SGHNT, CDR2 YYREEE (reference sequence). CDR3 length equals 17 residues. V lost 2 bases, J lost 0 bases, and 15 bases lay in between. CDR3 coding DNA: TGTGCCAGCAGCTTCACCCGGCGGGCGAGCTCCTACAATGAGCAGTTCTTC. This codes for CASSFTRRASSYNEQFF.

The CDR3 loop is CASSWTSGSGDEQFF. CDR3 nucleotide sequence: TGTGCCAGCAGCTGGACTAGCGGGTCGGGGGATGAGCAGTTCTTC. This chain uses TRBV7-6 with TRBJ2-1; 11 nucleotides line up with TRBD2. There are 15 residues in the CDR3. V lost 4 bases to trimming and J lost 8 bases; unmatched junction nucleotides: 7. Germline V gives CDR1 SGHVS, CDR2 FNYEAQ.

The genes are TRBV6-1 and TRBJ1-2; 8 bases map to TRBD1. V shed 3 bases, J shed 3 bases, and the junction held 0 bases outside the gene matches. CDR3 length: 13 residues. Germline loops: CDR1 MNHNS, CDR2 SASEGT. CDR3 sequence (DNA): TGTGCCAGCAGTGAGGGACAGGACTATGGCTACACCTTC. Translation gives CASSEGQDYGYTF.

The rearrangement links TRBV28 to TRBJ1-2; D call uncertain. V was pared by 5 bases and J by 3 bases, with 7 bases between. In germline, CDR1 is MDHEN, CDR2 SYDVKM. The CDR3 is 12 amino acids. The CDR3 region is CASSNSHYGYTF. The CDR3 DNA is TGTGCCAGCAGTAATTCTCACTATGGCTACACCTTC.

The chain employs TRBV30 and TRBJ2-3; 7 nucleotides align to TRBD2. The CDR3 has 15 residues. Germline CDR1 is GTSNPN and CDR2 is SVGIG (reference sequence). The V segment lost 2 bases and the J segment 6 bases; nucleotides outside the gene matches: 11. CDR3 residues: CAWSIAGDEFDTQYF. The CDR3 DNA follows: TGTGCCTGGAGTATCGCGGGAGATGAGTTTGATACGCAGTATTTT.

The rearrangement links TRBV27 to TRBJ2-1; 14 bases align to TRBD2. Trimming took 5 bases from V and 10 from J; bases not matched to a gene: 7. The CDR3 loop spans 15 amino acids. Per germline, CDR1 MNHEY and CDR2 SMNVEV (reference sequence). CDR3 sequence reads: CASSLGTSGRQEQFF. CDR3 DNA: TGTGCCAGCAGTCTAGGGACTAGCGGGAGACAGGAGCAGTTCTTC.

The chain combines TRBV2 with TRBJ1-6, with D uncertain. Germline V gene data show CDR1 as SNHLY and CDR2 as FYNNEI. Between the trimmed V and J ends, which lost 2 bases and 5 bases, there was a span of 10 bases. This CDR3 contains 15 residues. Here the CDR3 reads CASSELIGNNSPLHF. The DNA for the CDR3 is TGTGCCAGCAGTGAATTGATCGGGAATAATTCACCCCTCCACTTT.

The chain links TRBV5-4 to TRBJ2-7; weak D call: TRBD2 (6 bases). CDR1 and CDR2 from the germline V gene are SGHNT and YYREEE (reference sequence). The CDR3 spans 14 residues. V lost 0 bases to trimming and J lost 2 bases, with 9 bases between them. The CDR3 is CASSLEEGPYEQYF. The CDR3 coding sequence is TGTGCCAGCAGCTTGGAGGAGGGTCCCTACGAGCAGTACTTC.

The V gene is TRBV27, the J gene TRBJ2-5, with a weak D call TRBD1 (6 bases). The V end lost 1 base, the J end lost 1 base, and 10 bases lay between the germline ends. This CDR3 contains 15 residues. CDR1 is MNHEY and CDR2 is SMNVEV in the germline V gene (reference sequence). In nucleotides, the CDR3 is TGTGCCAGCAGTTTATGGGGCAGGGGCCAAGAGACCCAGTACTTC. This codes for CASSLWGRGQETQYF.